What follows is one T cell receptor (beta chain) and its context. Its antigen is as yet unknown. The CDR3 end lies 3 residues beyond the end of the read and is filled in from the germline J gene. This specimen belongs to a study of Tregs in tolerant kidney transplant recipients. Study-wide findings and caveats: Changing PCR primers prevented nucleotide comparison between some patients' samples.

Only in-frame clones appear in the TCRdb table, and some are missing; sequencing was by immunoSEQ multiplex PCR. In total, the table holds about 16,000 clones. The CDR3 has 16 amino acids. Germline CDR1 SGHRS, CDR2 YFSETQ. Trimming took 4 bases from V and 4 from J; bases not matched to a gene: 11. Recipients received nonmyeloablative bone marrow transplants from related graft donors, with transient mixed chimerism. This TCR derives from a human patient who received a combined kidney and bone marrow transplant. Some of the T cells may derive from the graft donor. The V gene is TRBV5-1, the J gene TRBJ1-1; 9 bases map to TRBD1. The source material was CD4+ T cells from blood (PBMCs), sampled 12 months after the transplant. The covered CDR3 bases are TGCGCCAGCAGCCCTGGACAGGGGAGGCCCGGCACTGAA. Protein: CASSPGQGRPGTE. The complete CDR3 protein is CASSPGQGRPGTEAFF.